This entry is about one T cell receptor (beta chain). What it binds is unknown. Using immunoSEQ multiplex PCR, the repertoire was profiled, and TCRdb retains in-frame clones only, with some absent. The sample yields approximately 86,000 clones, around 83% seen once. This entry is derived from a study of OX40 agonist ivuxolimab in advanced cancers. On the study more broadly: It was permissible to have had prior anti-PD-1, anti-PD-L1 or anti-CTLA-4 therapy, and around 40% had some.

General observations from the study: The study observed clonal expansion of CD4+ and CD8+ blood T cells by week 6 at 0.1 to 3.0 mg/kg.

The CDR3 is 15 residues long. Germline CDR1 SGHAT, CDR2 FQNNGV. The V end lost 5 bases, the J end lost 4 bases, and 14 bases lay between the germline ends. Material: CD4+ or CD8+ T cells sorted from blood, obtained in a trial of the OX40 agonist ivuxolimab. The chain has TRBV11-2 and TRBJ1-4, with TRBD1 as a possible D gene (6 bases). The clonotype was recovered from an adult with an advanced solid tumor such as melanoma, head and neck, liver or kidney cancer. The CDR3 DNA sequence: TGTGCCAGCAGCAGGGACAACAGCCATAATGAAAAACTGTTTTTT. Its protein is CASSRDNSHNEKLFF.